Shown below are 25 T cell receptor beta chains from a single sample sequenced in a study of T cell responses to AZD1222 COVID-19 vaccine (dated by TCRdb to the early 2020s). Libraries were constructed by the immunoSEQ multiplex PCR assay. Imported from immuneACCESS, the table was reduced by TCRdb to in-frame sequences with V and J called. These copies leave out some clones; in studies compared against another copy, an unresolved V gene accounts for under half, and the cause of the remainder is not known. The sample contains about 120,000 clones, roughly 87% of them found a single time. The ten largest clones take up around 10% of the sample. Read against the paper, the sample's time point label means: baseline before first vaccination. Here the sequenced sample was peripheral blood, taken on day 0 of AZD1222 vaccination. The receptors were gathered from an adult in good health.

This sequence joins TRBV6-2 or TRBV6-3 and TRBJ1-5; TRBD1 might be the D (5 bases). V was cut by 4 bases and J by 2 bases, with 9 bases left in between. CDR3 length equals 14 residues. Germline assignment: CDR1 MNHEY and CDR2 SVGEGT. The CDR3: CASSLGRRNQPQHF. The CDR3 coding sequence is TGTGCCAGCAGTTTGGGACGGCGCAATCAGCCCCAGCATTTT.

This chain links TRBV16 with TRBJ2-7; D gene ambiguous. V was pared by 0 bases and J by 4 bases, with 4 bases between. CDR1 and CDR2 from the germline V gene are KGHSY and FQNENV. CDR3 length: 12 amino acids. The CDR3 here is CASSQSRYEQYF. DNA of the CDR3: TGTGCCAGCAGCCAATCTCGGTACGAGCAGTACTTC.

This rearrangement joins TRBV5-1 to TRBJ1-1, with TRBD1 matching over 7 bases. Germline V gives CDR1 SGHRS, CDR2 YFSETQ. J gave up 0 bases and V 2 bases, and 7 bases lay outside the gene matches. This CDR3 is 16 amino acids long. CDR3: CASSLGRGSMNTEAFF. The CDR3 region has the DNA TGCGCCAGCAGCTTAGGCAGGGGGAGTATGAACACTGAAGCTTTCTTT.

V and J are TRBV6-2 or TRBV6-3 and TRBJ1-1; TRBD1 matches 8 bases. CDR1 is MNHEY, CDR2 SVGEGT, per germline. V lost 0 bases to trimming and J lost 0 bases; unmatched junction nucleotides: 3. The CDR3 length is 16 residues. CDR3 sequence reads: CASSYSTGDLNTEAFF. CDR3 nucleotides: TGTGCCAGCAGTTACTCGACAGGGGACTTGAACACTGAAGCTTTCTTT.

The chain joins TRBV15 to TRBJ2-7; 9 bases fit TRBD1. The germline gives CDR1 LNHNV, CDR2 YYDKDF (reference sequence). The trim removed 1 base at V and 6 bases at J, leaving 10 bases unmatched. The length of the CDR3 is 16 residues. CDR3 in amino acids: CATSRGLGTGSSEQYF. The DNA for the CDR3 is TGTGCCACCAGCAGAGGACTTGGGACAGGGTCCAGCGAGCAGTACTTC.

This chain uses TRBV20-1 with TRBJ1-1; D is ambiguous. Trimming removed 0 bases at V and 8 bases at J, with 7 bases between. There are 11 residues in the CDR3. Germline lookup yields CDR1 DFQATT and CDR2 SNEGSKA (reference sequence). The CDR3 DNA is TGCAGTGCTAGAGATAAAGGGGAAGCTTTCTTT. It encodes CSARDKGEAFF.

CDR3 sequence: CASSPSGTTYEQYF. CDR3 bases: TGTGCCAGCTCACCAAGCGGGACTACCTACGAGCAGTACTTC. This sequence joins TRBV18 and TRBJ2-7, with 7 bases that match TRBD2. The V and J ends lost 2 bases and 2 bases, in that order; junction bases with no gene match: 3. Germline CDR1 is KGHSH and CDR2 is LQKENI. There are 14 residues in the CDR3.

The chain joins TRBV4-2 to TRBJ2-1; D remains ambiguous. Per the germline V gene, CDR1 is LGHNA and CDR2 is YNFKEQ. The germline V and J ends were trimmed by 0 bases and 1 base, with 7 bases remaining between them. The CDR3 has 15 residues. CDR3 protein: CASSQDWPSYNEQFF. DNA of the CDR3: TGTGCCAGCAGCCAAGATTGGCCTTCCTACAATGAGCAGTTCTTC.

The chain uses TRBV6-2 or TRBV6-3 and TRBJ1-1, with 7 bases aligning to TRBD1. The CDR3 spans 14 residues. Germline-derived CDR1 and CDR2 are MNHEY and SVGEGT. With V trimmed by 7 bases and J by 4 bases, 9 bases remained unmatched. The CDR3 sequence: CASNPRQGSTEAFF. The CDR3 coding sequence is TGTGCCAGCAACCCTAGACAGGGAAGCACTGAAGCTTTCTTT.

The chain uses TRBV11-3 and TRBJ2-7; TRBD1 matches 10 bases. The germline gives CDR1 SGHNT, CDR2 YENEEA. V was clipped by 3 bases and J by 5 bases; unmatched bases: 4. This CDR3 is 14 amino acids long. The DNA for the CDR3 is TGTGCCAGCAGCTTCGGACAGGGGGACGACGAGCAGTACTTC. It translates to CASSFGQGDDEQYF. The variable domain in full, with the rest retrieved from reference TRBV11-3 and TRBJ2-7, is EAGVVQSPRYKIIEKKQPVAFWCNPISGHNTLYWYLQNLGQGPELLIRYENEEAVDDSQLPKDRFSAERLKGVDSTLKIQPAELGDSAVYLCASSFGQGDDEQYFGPGTRLTVT.

V gene TRBV28 combines with J gene TRBJ1-2; D is unclear. V lost 7 bases, J lost 2 bases, and 11 bases lay in between. This CDR3 spans 13 amino acids. Germline loops: CDR1 MDHEN, CDR2 SYDVKM. CDR3 sequence (DNA): TGTGCCAGCATTACCCGGCTGAACTATGGCTACACCTTC. Translated: CASITRLNYGYTF.

The table lists this clone with a count of one. V usage is TRBV3-1 (or the pseudogene TRBV3-2) and J usage is TRBJ2-7; no firm D call. Germline values: CDR1 LGHDT, CDR2 YNNKEL (reference sequence). Trimming left V 0 bases short and J 6 bases short, with 9 bases between. CDR3 length equals 13 residues. CDR3 bases: TGTGCCAGCAGCCAAGATCTAGTAAGCGAGCAGTACTTC. Translated: CASSQDLVSEQYF.

The V call is TRBV2, the J call TRBJ2-7; either TRBD1 or TRBD2 may fit D (5 bases each). The CDR3 runs to 12 residues. V was cut by 6 bases and J by 3 bases, with 9 bases left in between. From germline, CDR1 is SNHLY and CDR2 FYNNEI. In DNA, the CDR3 is TGTGCCAGCAGCCGGGACCTCTACGAGCAGTACTTC. This codes for CASSRDLYEQYF. Variable domain in full (rest from reference TRBV2 and TRBJ2-7): EPEVTQTPSHQVTQMGQEVILRCVPISNHLYFYWYRQILGQKVEFLVSFYNNEISEKSEIFDDQFSVERPDGSNFTLKIRSTKLEDSAMYFCASSRDLYEQYFGPGTRLTVT.

This clone was seen more than once but under ten times. The V gene is TRBV9, the J gene TRBJ2-7; 14 nucleotides match TRBD2. The germline V gene encodes CDR1 SGDLS and CDR2 YYNGEE. CDR3 size: 15 residues. The J segment lost 3 bases and the V segment lost 4 bases, leaving 3 bases of the junction unmatched. The CDR3: CASSPGLAGVYEQYF. The DNA for the CDR3 is TGTGCCAGCAGCCCGGGACTAGCGGGAGTCTACGAGCAGTACTTC.

This sequence joins TRBV7-2 and TRBJ1-5, with D unclear. This CDR3 has 13 amino acids. V lost 1 base and J lost 3, with 4 bases in between. CDR1 and CDR2 (germline): SGHTA, FQGNSA. The CDR3 loop is CASSLGPNQPQHF. CDR3 sequence (DNA): TGTGCCAGCAGCTTAGGTCCCAATCAGCCCCAGCATTTT. Drawing the rest from reference TRBV7-2 and TRBJ1-5, the complete variable domain is GAGVSQSPSNKVTEKGKDVELRCDPISGHTALYWYRQSLGQGLEFLIYFQGNSAPDKSGLPSDRFSAERTGGSVSTLTIQRTQQEDSAVYLCASSLGPNQPQHFGDGTRLSIL.

V usage is TRBV18 and J usage is TRBJ2-5; D is perhaps TRBD1 (5 bases). Germline CDR1 is KGHSH and CDR2 is LQKENI. V was clipped by 4 bases and J by 0 bases, with 9 bases between them. CDR3 length: 14 amino acids. CDR3 nucleotide sequence: TGTGCCAGCTCACGGGGCTCGTACCAAGAGACCCAGTACTTC. This gives the protein CASSRGSYQETQYF.

The V gene is TRBV10-1, the J gene TRBJ2-1, with D possibly matching TRBD2 (6 bases). CDR3 size: 14 residues. Germline CDR1 is WNHNN and CDR2 is SYGVQD (reference sequence). Trimming left V 5 bases short and J 4 bases short, with 12 bases between. CDR3 region: CASSRGKGYNEQFF. In nucleotides, the CDR3 is TGCGCCAGCAGTCGCGGGAAAGGATACAATGAGCAGTTCTTC.

The V and J genes are TRBV11-3 and TRBJ2-5; TRBD1 matches at 7 bases. In germline, CDR1 is SGHNT, CDR2 YENEEA. The CDR3 consists of 14 residues. The J segment lost 2 bases and the V segment lost 5 bases, leaving 5 bases of the junction unmatched. CDR3 region: CASSVHRGQETQYF. CDR3 in DNA: TGTGCCAGCAGCGTTCACAGGGGTCAAGAGACCCAGTACTTC. Based on the CDR3 plus reference TRBV11-3 and TRBJ2-5, the full variable domain is EAGVVQSPRYKIIEKKQPVAFWCNPISGHNTLYWYLQNLGQGPELLIRYENEEAVDDSQLPKDRFSAERLKGVDSTLKIQPAELGDSAVYLCASSVHRGQETQYFGPGTRLLVL.

This chain uses TRBV19 with TRBJ2-3; D unresolved. The V end lost 2 bases, the J end lost 2 bases, and 11 bases lay between the germline ends. Per germline, CDR1 LNHDA and CDR2 SQIVND (reference sequence). This CDR3 region has 15 residues. The chain's CDR3 is CASSIKGRVTDTQYF. CDR3 nucleotide sequence: TGTGCCAGTAGTATAAAGGGCAGAGTCACAGATACGCAGTATTTT.

The CDR3 coding sequence is TGTGCCAGCAGCCCCCAGGGCAGCCCCGGGGGGGGCTACACCTTC. Translated, it gives CASSPQGSPGGGYTF. The rearrangement links TRBV2 to TRBJ1-2; D might be TRBD1 (5 bases). The CDR3 is 15 amino acids. The germline CDR1 and CDR2 sequences are SNHLY and FYNNEI. The V gene lost 6 bases and the J gene lost 8 bases, with 22 bases spanning the gap.

The table lists this clone with a count of one. The chain joins TRBV6-5 to TRBJ2-3, with TRBD2 matching over 8 bases. This CDR3 region has 15 residues. In germline, CDR1 is MNHEY, CDR2 SVGAGI. With 6 bases clipped from V and 5 bases from J, the junction kept 10 bases outside the gene matches. CDR3 coding DNA: TGTGCCAGCAGCCGAGCGGGGGCCGGGGGAGATACGCAGTATTTT. This sequence encodes CASSRAGAGGDTQYF.

This clone occurred a few times. The J gene is TRBJ1-2, the V gene TRBV6-5, with 9 bases lining up with TRBD1. After removal of 7 bases from V and 6 bases from J, the junction contained 12 bases not matched to a gene. The germline V gene has CDR1 MNHEY and CDR2 SVGAGI. The CDR3 length is 15 residues. The CDR3 DNA sequence: TGTGCCAGCACCAAAAACAGGGGGCGAGAGAATGGCTACACCTTC. Translating it yields CASTKNRGRENGYTF.

The V and J genes are TRBV6-2 or TRBV6-3 and TRBJ2-5; D may correspond to TRBD1 or TRBD2 (6 bases each). Germline lookup yields CDR1 MNHEY and CDR2 SVGEGT. This CDR3 has 15 amino acids. V was clipped by 2 bases and J by 5 bases, with 15 bases between them. The CDR3 DNA follows: TGTGCCAGCAGTTACACGGGGGCGGATTACGAGACCCAGTACTTC. The encoded protein is CASSYTGADYETQYF.

The genes are TRBV5-1 and TRBJ1-5; D is uncertain. The CDR3 loop spans 14 amino acids. Germline-derived CDR1 and CDR2 are SGHRS and YFSETQ. Trimming pared 2 bases from V and 2 bases from J, leaving 8 bases between. CDR3 amino acids: CASSLEGGNQPQHF. CDR3 bases: TGCGCCAGCAGCTTAGAAGGTGGCAATCAGCCCCAGCATTTT.

The chain is built from TRBV27 and TRBJ2-3; 12 nucleotides agree with TRBD2. The V segment lost 0 bases and the J segment 3 bases; nucleotides outside the gene matches: 4. Germline assignment: CDR1 MNHEY and CDR2 SMNVEV (reference sequence). The CDR3 loop spans 17 amino acids. In DNA, the CDR3 is TGTGCCAGCAGTTTATCCAGGACTAGCGGGATAACAGATACGCAGTATTTT. It specifies CASSLSRTSGITDTQYF.